The 21 T cell receptor beta chains below were found in one sample sequenced in a study of blood T cell repertoires in COVID-19. The assay was immunoSEQ multiplex PCR, and TCRdb's table has in-frame clones only and misses some. In the table there are 25,000 or so clones, approximately 90% of which are singletons. Sequencing used peripheral blood. The receptors were gathered from a human donor in a cohort sampled during active COVID-19.

This rearrangement joins TRBV7-9 to TRBJ1-4; D perhaps matches TRBD1 (5 bases). This CDR3 has 15 residues. Germline CDR1 is SEHNR and CDR2 is FQNEAQ (reference sequence). Between the trimmed V and J ends, which lost 5 bases and 2 bases, there was a span of 12 bases. The DNA of the CDR3 is TGTGCCAGCAGCCTCACTTGGGGCACTAATGAAAAACTGTTTTTT. It encodes CASSLTWGTNEKLFF.

The chain uses TRBV5-1 and TRBJ2-7; D uncertain. With 1 base removed from V and 4 bases from J, the gap between germline ends came to 15 bases. CDR1 is SGHRS and CDR2 is YFSETQ in the germline V gene. The CDR3 has 15 residues. CDR3 DNA sequence: TGCGCCAGCAGCTTGCGTTCAGGCTCCCTATACGAGCAGTACTTC. This sequence encodes CASSLRSGSLYEQYF.

This clone has only one observation. V and J are TRBV28 and TRBJ1-2; tentative D call: TRBD1 (5 bases). Germline lookup yields CDR1 MDHEN and CDR2 SYDVKM. CDR3 size: 15 residues. The V end lost 3 bases, the J end lost 7 bases, and 18 bases lay between the germline ends. Written as DNA, the CDR3 is TGTGCCAGCAGTTTTCGGAGGGGCGTGGGTACTGGCTACACCTTC. This translates into CASSFRRGVGTGYTF.

This sequence joins TRBV7-8 and TRBJ2-1; 8 positions agree with TRBD2. Germline V CDR1 and CDR2: SGHVS, FQNEAQ. V shed 1 base and J 10 bases; nucleotides not matched to a gene: 12. This CDR3 spans 16 amino acids. This chain's CDR3 is CASSLVPAGGQGEQFF. CDR3 nucleotides: TGTGCCAGCAGCTTAGTCCCCGCGGGAGGCCAGGGGGAGCAGTTCTTC.

This chain joins TRBV5-1 and TRBJ1-6; D gene uncertain. This CDR3 contains 13 residues. Trimming took off 0 bases at V and 6 bases at J, with 4 bases between the two ends. Germline values: CDR1 SGHRS, CDR2 YFSETQ. The CDR3 bases are TGCGCCAGCAGCTTGGACGGTAATTCACCCCTCCACTTT. Protein sequence: CASSLDGNSPLHF.

V is TRBV4-1 and J is TRBJ1-5; no definite D call. Germline V gives CDR1 MGHRA, CDR2 YSYEKL. V lost 1 base and J lost 1, with 17 bases in between. The CDR3 spans 18 residues. In DNA form, the CDR3 reads TGCGCCAGCAGCCAAGGAAGCCCTTACACGGGGAGCAATCAGCCCCAGCATTTT. Translated: CASSQGSPYTGSNQPQHF.

This chain connects TRBV10-2 to TRBJ1-4; a weak D match, TRBD1 (5 bases). The CDR3 has 13 residues. Trimming cost V 7 bases and J 4 bases, with 10 bases left between them. The germline CDR1 and CDR2 sequences are WSHSY and SAAADI. This chain's CDR3 is CASTGHLNEKLFF. The DNA for the CDR3 is TGCGCCAGCACCGGACATCTTAATGAAAAACTGTTTTTT.

V gene TRBV5-1 combines with J gene TRBJ2-4, with 7 bases lining up with TRBD1. The V gene end was trimmed by 0 bases and the J gene end by 7 bases; junction bases not matched to a gene: 4. Germline CDR1 reads SGHRS; CDR2 reads YFSETQ. The CDR3 is 14 residues long. The CDR3 region is CASSLVEGANIQYF. In nucleotides, the CDR3 is TGCGCCAGCAGCTTGGTTGAGGGGGCTAACATTCAGTACTTC.

The V and J genes are TRBV12-2 and TRBJ2-7; TRBD1, the D gene given by the table, was not confirmed from the DNA. TRBV12-2 is annotated as a pseudogene. The CDR3 runs 19 residues. CDR3 in amino acids: CASRPEINRTGSSIYEQYF. In DNA form, the CDR3 reads TGTGCAAGTCGCCCAGAAATCAACCGCACAGGGAGTTCGATCTACGAGCAGTACTTC.

The V gene is TRBV27, the J gene TRBJ1-5; weak D call: TRBD1 (5 bases). Per germline, CDR1 MNHEY and CDR2 SMNVEV (reference sequence). V lost 8 bases and J lost 4, with 15 bases in between. This CDR3 is 14 amino acids long. The CDR3, as DNA: TGTGCCAGCCGCCCAGGGTTGGAGAATCAGCCCCAGCATTTT. Translation: CASRPGLENQPQHF.

The V call is TRBV12-3 or TRBV12-4, the J call TRBJ1-5, with a weak D call TRBD1 (5 bases). Trimming took 1 base from V and 5 from J, leaving 6 bases between them. CDR3 length equals 13 residues. This CDR3 is CASSLGGHQPQHF. The CDR3 nucleotides are TGTGCCAGCAGTTTAGGGGGCCATCAGCCCCAGCATTTT.

CDR3 protein: CASSRQGAGNTIYF. The CDR3, as DNA: TGTGCCAGCAGCCGGCAGGGGGCTGGAAACACCATATATTTT. The chain combines TRBV7-9 with TRBJ1-3; TRBD1 matches at 7 bases. The CDR3 is made up of 14 amino acids. Unmatched junction bases numbered 3, after V lost 5 bases and J lost 2 bases. From germline, CDR1 is SEHNR and CDR2 FQNEAQ (reference sequence).

This rearrangement joins TRBV7-9 to TRBJ1-5, with TRBD1 as a possible D gene (5 bases). The V end was cut by 1 base, the J end by 9 bases, with 16 bases between. This CDR3 has 15 residues. In germline, CDR1 is SEHNR, CDR2 FQNEAQ (reference sequence). CDR3: CASSLEGSGKGPQHF. In nucleotides, the CDR3 is TGTGCCAGCAGCTTAGAAGGGTCAGGGAAAGGGCCCCAGCATTTT.

V gene TRBV6-5 combines with J gene TRBJ1-2, with a tentative D call TRBD1 (5 bases). The CDR3 has 16 residues. Germline V gives CDR1 MNHEY, CDR2 SVGAGI. V was clipped by 0 bases and J by 0 bases, with 11 bases between them. The CDR3 region has the DNA TGTGCCAGCAGTTACTCGATGGAGGGGTCTAACTATGGCTACACCTTC. Its translation: CASSYSMEGSNYGYTF.

The gene calls are TRBV7-2 and TRBJ1-2; the D gene is possibly TRBD1 (5 bases). Germline CDR1 is SGHTA and CDR2 is FQGNSA. The V gene lost 1 base and the J gene lost 12 bases, with 15 bases spanning the gap. The CDR3 has 13 residues. CDR3 sequence (DNA): TGTGCCAGCAGCTTAGGAGACCCAGGGTCCAACACCTTC. Its translation: CASSLGDPGSNTF.

The table lists this clone with a few counts. The chain links TRBV19 to TRBJ2-5; TRBD1 matches at 10 bases. V trimming: 1 base; J trimming: 3 bases; junction bases outside the gene matches: 2. Germline V CDR1 and CDR2: LNHDA, SQIVND (reference sequence). The CDR3 runs to 15 residues. The CDR3 protein is CASSIVGTGEETQYF. The CDR3 DNA reads as TGTGCCAGTAGTATAGTCGGGACAGGGGAAGAGACCCAGTACTTC. Complete variable domain (other parts from reference TRBV19 and TRBJ2-5): DGGITQSPKYLFRKEGQNVTLSCEQNLNHDAMYWYRQDPGQGLRLIYYSQIVNDFQKGDIAEGYSVSREKKESFPLTVTSAQKNPTAFYLCASSIVGTGEETQYFGPGTRLLVL.

The genes are TRBV3-1 (or the pseudogene TRBV3-2) and TRBJ2-1; the D is unclear. Germline assignment: CDR1 LGHDT and CDR2 YNNKEL (reference sequence). The ends were cut back, 0 bases at V and 8 bases at J, with 8 bases in the middle. The CDR3 length is 13 residues. CDR3 coding DNA: TGTGCCAGCAGCCAAGATCGTCGGGATGAGCAGTTCTTC. It is translated as CASSQDRRDEQFF.

This chain uses TRBV7-2 with TRBJ2-3; 11 nucleotides match TRBD2. There are 18 residues in the CDR3. Germline CDR1 and CDR2: SGHTA and FQGNSA. V was clipped by 5 bases and J by 2 bases; unmatched bases: 12. The CDR3 reads CASSQDLAGGGATDTQYF. In DNA form, the CDR3 reads TGTGCCAGCAGCCAAGACCTAGCGGGGGGAGGAGCCACAGATACGCAGTATTTT.

V gene TRBV1 combines with J gene TRBJ1-4; TRBD1 was called by the table and not checked on the DNA. TRBV1 is a pseudogene segment. The CDR3 consists of 15 residues. CDR3 region: CTSSRQGEFNEKLFF. CDR3 coding DNA: TGCACCAGCAGCCGACAGGGGGAATTTAATGAAAAACTGTTTTTT.

V gene TRBV27 combines with J gene TRBJ2-7; 16 bases map to TRBD2. CDR1 is MNHEY, CDR2 SMNVEV, per germline (reference sequence). The CDR3 sequence is 18 residues long. V shed 1 base, J shed 2 bases, and the junction held 5 bases outside the gene matches. The CDR3 region has the DNA TGTGCCAGCAGTTTATGGGGACTAGCGGGAGGGCCAGCCTACGAGCAGTACTTC. This translates into CASSLWGLAGGPAYEQYF.

This chain joins TRBV6-2 or TRBV6-3 and TRBJ2-7, with 7 bases identical to TRBD1. This CDR3 has 13 amino acids. Germline CDR1 and CDR2: MNHEY and SVGEGT. With 6 bases clipped from V and 4 bases from J, the junction kept 6 bases outside the gene matches. CDR3 in amino acids: CASSLGTAYEQYF. For the CDR3, the DNA is TGTGCCAGCAGCCTCGGGACAGCATACGAGCAGTACTTC.